This record concerns one T cell receptor (beta chain) sequence. What it binds is not known. Libraries were prepared by immunoSEQ multiplex PCR; TCRdb keeps only in-frame clonotypes and omits some of them. The sample gives 15,000 to 20,000 clones, 44% of which show up once; roughly 6.3% is in the top ten. For 6 days at 37°C, the mixed lymphocyte reaction cells were kept in coculture. The CDR3 has 15 residues. CDR1 and CDR2 (germline): LGHNT, FRNRAP. V was pared by 0 bases and J by 8 bases, with 16 bases between. This entry comes from a study of siplizumab effects on memory and regulatory T cells. V usage is TRBV12-5 and J usage is TRBJ1-2, with D unresolved. Material: CFSE-low (dividing) CD4+ T cells sorted from an allogeneic mixed lymphocyte reaction. This TCR was recovered from a human donor in good health; the cells came from an allogeneic mixed lymphocyte reaction. Some clones in this sample may be carry-over from other donors' samples. The CDR3 protein is CASGLVYSTAGGYTF. The CDR3 DNA reads TGTGCTAGTGGTTTGGTATACTCGACCGCCGGGGGCTACACCTTC.